The 22 T cell receptor beta chains presented below share a single source sample, sequenced in a study of T cells in localized non-small cell lung cancer. Libraries were prepared by immunoSEQ multiplex PCR; TCRdb keeps only in-frame clonotypes and omits some of them. Of 50,000 to 65,000 clones in the sample, around three quarters were seen once. This material consisted of PBMCs, taken before any cancer treatment. The source is a woman aged 40 to 75 with stage II lung adenocarcinoma.

The rearrangement joins TRBV13 to TRBJ2-7; no clear D gene. Germline V lookup: CDR1 PRHDT, CDR2 FYEKMQ (reference sequence). The CDR3 covers 11 residues. Trimming took 0 bases from V and 5 from J, leaving 2 bases between them. The CDR3 coding sequence is TGTGCCAGCAGCTTAGGGGACGAGCAGTACTTC. Amino acids: CASSLGDEQYF.

The chain carries TRBV30 and TRBJ2-7; 7 nucleotides match TRBD1. CDR1 and CDR2 (germline): GTSNPN, SVGIG (reference sequence). The trim removed 7 bases at V and 2 bases at J, leaving 14 bases unmatched. The CDR3 length is 15 residues. The chain's CDR3 is CAFLNRDSGTYEQYF. CDR3 bases: TGTGCCTTCTTGAACCGGGACAGTGGAACCTACGAGCAGTACTTC.

The chain has TRBV5-1 and TRBJ2-7; 9 bases match TRBD2. Looked up from germline, CDR1 is SGHRS and CDR2 is YFSETQ. The CDR3 covers 18 residues. The J segment lost 3 bases and the V segment lost 1 base, leaving 14 bases of the junction unmatched. CDR3 sequence: CASSLQGSSGGFNYEQYF. The CDR3 bases are TGCGCCAGCAGCTTGCAGGGGTCCAGCGGGGGGTTTAACTACGAGCAGTACTTC. Complete variable domain (other parts from reference TRBV5-1 and TRBJ2-7): KAGVTQTPRYLIKTRGQQVTLSCSPISGHRSVSWYQQTPGQGLQFLFEYFSETQRNKGNFPGRFSGRQFSNSRSEMNVSTLELGDSALYLCASSLQGSSGGFNYEQYFGPGTRLTVT.

The rearrangement joins TRBV14 to TRBJ2-6; D is uncertain. The V end was cut by 4 bases, the J end by 0 bases, with 25 bases between. The germline V gene encodes CDR1 SGHDN and CDR2 FVKESK. This CDR3 is 21 amino acids long. CDR3 region: CASSPGLGLGPKNSGANVLTF. The CDR3 region has the DNA TGTGCCAGCAGCCCCGGGTTAGGGCTGGGCCCGAAGAACTCTGGGGCCAACGTCCTGACTTTC.

This clone is medium-sized. The rearrangement joins TRBV30 to TRBJ1-2; possible D gene TRBD1, 5 bases. V was clipped by 5 bases and J by 0 bases, with 13 bases between them. The CDR3 totals 14 residues. Per germline, CDR1 GTSNPN and CDR2 SVGIG (reference sequence). CDR3 in DNA: TGTGCCTGGGTGCGGGGGATAGCTAACTATGGCTACACCTTC. The encoded protein is CAWVRGIANYGYTF.

The chain uses TRBV27 and TRBJ2-5; a weak D match, TRBD1 (5 bases). The CDR3 runs to 14 residues. The V gene's germline CDR1 is MNHEY and CDR2 SMNVEV (reference sequence). Trimming stripped 10 bases from V and 2 bases from J, with 17 bases between. CDR3 amino acids: CATPNGQGQETQYF. The DNA for the CDR3 is TGTGCCACGCCGAACGGCCAGGGTCAAGAGACCCAGTACTTC.

The rearrangement links TRBV18 to TRBJ2-2; possibly TRBD2 for D (6 bases). V lost 5 bases, J lost 4 bases, and 14 bases lay in between. CDR1 is KGHSH, CDR2 LQKENI, per germline. The CDR3 is 15 residues long. CDR3 in DNA: TGTGCCAGCTCAACGGGGGAGCTACGCACCGGGGAGCTGTTTTTT. It translates to CASSTGELRTGELFF.

The gene calls are TRBV29-1 and TRBJ2-7, with 8 bases matching TRBD1. V was clipped by 3 bases and J by 5 bases; unmatched bases: 3. In germline, CDR1 is SQVTM, CDR2 ANQGSEA. The CDR3 totals 12 residues. The CDR3 protein is CSVEAGGDEQYF. The CDR3 DNA follows: TGCAGCGTTGAGGCAGGGGGCGACGAGCAGTACTTC.

The chain employs TRBV2 and TRBJ1-5, with D uncertain. Germline V gene data show CDR1 as SNHLY and CDR2 as FYNNEI. The ends were cut back, 6 bases at V and 2 bases at J, with 11 bases in the middle. The CDR3 runs to 14 residues. CDR3 loop: CASRRASGNQPQHF. The CDR3 region has the DNA TGTGCCAGCAGGCGGGCCTCTGGCAATCAGCCCCAGCATTTT.

CDR3 DNA: TGTGCCAGTAGTTTGGGGTGGGGCACTGAAGCTTTCTTT. Its translation is CASSLGWGTEAFF. This rearrangement joins TRBV19 to TRBJ1-1, with D uncertain. V lost 5 bases to trimming and J lost 4 bases, with 11 bases between them. Germline-derived CDR1 and CDR2 are LNHDA and SQIVND (reference sequence). The CDR3 runs to 13 residues. Full variable domain (outside the CDR3, taken from reference TRBV19 and TRBJ1-1): DGGITQSPKYLFRKEGQNVTLSCEQNLNHDAMYWYRQDPGQGLRLIYYSQIVNDFQKGDIAEGYSVSREKKESFPLTVTSAQKNPTAFYLCASSLGWGTEAFFGQGTRLTVV.

This clone was seen just once. The CDR3: CASSGQGNEQYF. CDR3 coding DNA: TGCGCCAGCTCGGGACAGGGAAACGAGCAGTACTTC. V is TRBV4-1 and J is TRBJ2-5; 9 positions match TRBD1. The J call may be wrong; the DNA end is better matched by TRBJ2-7. Germline V gene sequence: CDR1 MGHRA, CDR2 YSYEKL. This CDR3 is built from 12 residues.

This clone showed up just once. The rearrangement uses TRBV5-1 and TRBJ2-5; TRBD1 might be the D (6 bases). The CDR3 extends over 14 amino acids. The V gene's germline CDR1 is SGHRS and CDR2 YFSETQ. V was pared by 0 bases and J by 3 bases, with 9 bases between. The CDR3, as DNA: TGCGCCAGCAGCTTGGGGTCAGGGGAAGAGACCCAGTACTTC. Its translation is CASSLGSGEETQYF.

In this sample, this clone turned up once. The rearrangement links TRBV5-1 to TRBJ1-1; possibly TRBD1 for D (5 bases). This CDR3 has 15 residues. Trimming took off 1 base at V and 0 bases at J, with 10 bases between the two ends. Germline CDR1 and CDR2: SGHRS and YFSETQ. The CDR3 region is CASSLTGDLNTEAFF. The DNA of the CDR3 is TGCGCCAGCAGCTTGACAGGAGACTTGAACACTGAAGCTTTCTTT.

This chain connects TRBV28 to TRBJ1-1; the match to TRBD1 covers 8 bases. Germline V CDR1 and CDR2: MDHEN, SYDVKM. The CDR3 contains 13 residues. Trimming removed 7 bases from V and 4 bases from J; junction bases left unmatched: 5. CDR3 nucleotides: TGTGCCAGCACAGGACAGGGATTCACTGAAGCTTTCTTT. This sequence encodes CASTGQGFTEAFF.

Details on this clone: In the same sample, other DNA sequences code for this CDR3. V is TRBV7-3 and J is TRBJ1-1; D remains unclear. The CDR3 runs 13 residues. Germline CDR1 is SGHTA and CDR2 is FQGTGA. The germline V and J ends were trimmed by 0 bases and 6 bases, with 8 bases remaining between them. The CDR3 DNA reads TGTGCCAGCAGCTTAACCCTGGATTCTGAAGCTTTCTTT. This sequence encodes CASSLTLDSEAFF.

The table lists this clone with a count of one. The J gene is TRBJ1-1, the V gene TRBV10-3, with a possible D match to TRBD1 (5 bases). With 7 bases removed from V and 3 bases from J, the gap between germline ends came to 21 bases. The CDR3 sequence is 16 residues long. In germline, CDR1 is ENHRY, CDR2 SYGVKD. The CDR3 here is CAITPGNGIQDTEAFF. Written as DNA, the CDR3 is TGTGCCATCACTCCAGGGAATGGTATACAGGACACTGAAGCTTTCTTT.

This chain links TRBV5-4 with TRBJ1-1; 9 bases line up with TRBD1. The V segment lost 3 bases and the J segment 7 bases; nucleotides outside the gene matches: 10. Germline values: CDR1 SGHNT, CDR2 YYREEE (reference sequence). There are 15 residues in the CDR3. Written as DNA, the CDR3 is TGTGCCAGCAGCTCCCTCAGCCGGGACAGGGATGAAGCTTTCTTT. Translating it yields CASSSLSRDRDEAFF.

This rearrangement joins TRBV18 to TRBJ1-1; 9 bases map to TRBD1. V dropped 0 bases and J dropped 7; count of bases not matched to a gene: 6. The CDR3 loop spans 15 amino acids. Germline V gene lookup returns CDR1 KGHSH and CDR2 LQKENI. The CDR3 loop reads CASSPPGQGMVEAFF. CDR3 nucleotides: TGTGCCAGCTCACCACCCGGACAGGGGATGGTTGAAGCTTTCTTT.

The table lists this clone with a few counts. The gene calls are TRBV7-3 and TRBJ2-1; TRBD2 might be the D (5 bases). The CDR3 has 15 residues. CDR1 SGHTA and CDR2 FQGTGA come from the germline V gene. V dropped 1 base and J dropped 3 bases, with 10 bases sitting between them. Here the CDR3 reads CASSLNVGVYNEQFF. CDR3 bases: TGTGCCAGCAGCTTAAATGTGGGAGTCTACAATGAGCAGTTCTTC.

This sequence joins TRBV6-1 and TRBJ2-1; TRBD2 aligns across 14 bases. Germline lookup yields CDR1 MNHNS and CDR2 SASEGT. J gave up 12 bases and V 6 bases, and 10 bases lay outside the gene matches. The CDR3 is 15 residues long. The CDR3 spells CASSLTGTSGGAQFF. Written as DNA, the CDR3 is TGTGCCAGCAGCCTCACCGGGACTAGCGGGGGTGCGCAGTTCTTC.

The chain joins TRBV10-3 to TRBJ1-2; D gene uncertain. Deletions cut 11 bases from V and 0 bases from J, with 13 bases between. Germline assignment: CDR1 ENHRY and CDR2 SYGVKD. The CDR3 runs 13 residues. The CDR3 region has the DNA TGTGCCTCAACTCCGATAGCTAACTATGGCTACACCTTC. It codes for CASTPIANYGYTF.

The V gene is TRBV7-9, the J gene TRBJ1-2; D uncertain. CDR1 is SEHNR, CDR2 FQNEAQ, per germline (reference sequence). Trimming took 1 base from V and 1 from J, leaving 4 bases between them. The CDR3 spans 13 residues. CDR3 protein: CASSLDSNYGYTF. The CDR3 DNA follows: TGTGCCAGCAGCTTAGACAGTAACTATGGCTACACCTTC.